The rows below give T cell receptor beta chains drawn from one sample of a study of naive and memory T cell subsets. TCRdb re-called the UMI-ligation and nested PCR reads through MiXCR, storing one row per CDR3 protein. The data show 120,000 to 150,000 distinct CDR3 sequences, roughly 20% seen once. Sequences were obtained from naive CD4+ T cells from blood. Source of these receptors: a human donor in good health. The CDR3 runs from the conserved cysteine through the conserved F or W.

TRBV28,TRBJ2-5,CASSRSGETQYF
TRBV28,TRBJ2-5,CASSLSLMRTQYF
TRBV7-2,TRBJ2-7,CASSLVDRDYEQYF
TRBV3-1,TRBJ1-6,CASSWDPASRSPLHF
TRBV20-1,TRBJ2-7,CSASSRRDRGTSGRVLPVREQYF
TRBV6-5,TRBJ1-1,CASSLTGARTEAFF
TRBV6-1,TRBJ2-1,CASSYGTPYYNEQFF
TRBV5-6,TRBJ1-1,CASSFRPGTSNTEAFF
TRBV28,TRBJ2-7,CASSTLAGGFHEQYF
TRBV18,TRBJ1-1,CASSPPRGNTEAFF
TRBV6-2/TRBV6-3,TRBJ2-1,CASRKLAGANEQFF
TRBV7-2,TRBJ2-1,CASSLARDRYNEQFF
TRBV12-3/TRBV12-4,TRBJ2-2,CASALLAGARRGELFF
TRBV14,TRBJ2-7,CDSSQVRSGLTTTYEQYF
TRBV5-1,TRBJ2-2,CASSRLQLTGELFF
TRBV7-2,TRBJ2-4,CASSLDAGFGIQYF
TRBV6-2/TRBV6-3,TRBJ2-1,CASRTPGLVTNEQFF
TRBV25-1,TRBJ2-2,CASSRQGNTGELFF
TRBV12-3/TRBV12-4,TRBJ2-4,CASSLGGAKNIQYF
TRBV3-1,TRBJ2-1,CASSQVGNEQFF
TRBV5-1,TRBJ1-1,CASSRSSGANTEAFF
TRBV6-5,TRBJ1-3,CASSYWGSGGNTIYF
TRBV4-1,TRBJ1-2,CASSQAGTGSSYGYTF
TRBV29-1,TRBJ2-7,CSVELSYEQYF
TRBV7-9,TRBJ1-4,CATPGSATNEKLFF
TRBV28,TRBJ2-7,CASSSPMDRGRKEQYF
TRBV6-1,TRBJ2-5,CASSAQVGARETQYF
TRBV27,TRBJ1-2,CASSLATTGRHTF
TRBV20-1,TRBJ2-3,CSAKQTDTQYF
TRBV29-1,TRBJ1-5,CSVGQGVGNQPQHF
TRBV7-9,TRBJ2-7,CASSPTGISYEQYF
TRBV29-1,TRBJ1-1,CSVTRGMNTEAFF
TRBV7-9,TRBJ1-1,CASSLAGGFNTEAFF
TRBV6-2/TRBV6-3,TRBJ1-1,CASSYSARGYTEAFF
TRBV28,TRBJ2-7,CASRIRDYEQYF
TRBV29-1,TRBJ2-1,CSVGGLAGQYNEQFF
TRBV6-2/TRBV6-3,TRBJ1-1,CASSYSGPRTEAFF
TRBV7-2,TRBJ1-1,CASSLVRVTVAGNTEAFF
TRBV28,TRBJ2-3,CASSSQGSGTDTQYF
TRBV4-1,TRBJ1-5,CASSQEKHTGNSNQPQHF
TRBV7-2,TRBJ2-3,CASSYSGRTYTDTQYF
TRBV12-3/TRBV12-4,TRBJ2-1,CASIQRGNSYNEQFF
TRBV18,TRBJ2-1,CASSPGLATYNEQFF
TRBV12-3/TRBV12-4,TRBJ2-1,CASSPTTTKGGEQFF
TRBV2,TRBJ2-5,CASKRELETQYF
TRBV19,TRBJ2-6,CASSSRESGANVLTF
TRBV5-6,TRBJ1-1,CASSLDRLNTEAFF
TRBV5-1,TRBJ1-1,CASSSKGQAEAFF
TRBV10-3,TRBJ1-4,CAIRHRVGEKLFF
TRBV6-5,TRBJ2-7,CASSYRQGSFYEQYF
TRBV3-1,TRBJ2-2,CASSPPAPFGGELFF
TRBV10-3,TRBJ2-1,CAISESDRGHYEQFF
TRBV7-2,TRBJ1-3,CASSLSAAGASGNTIYF
TRBV5-8,TRBJ1-4,CASTRGPGGEKLFF
TRBV2,TRBJ2-7,CASSEIIVSYEQYF
TRBV27,TRBJ1-6,CASSYRSYNSPLHF
TRBV28,TRBJ2-7,CASIGGFNEQYF
TRBV27,TRBJ2-1,CASSLSSGSPYNEQFF
TRBV5-4,TRBJ2-7,CASSPREGGIYEQYF